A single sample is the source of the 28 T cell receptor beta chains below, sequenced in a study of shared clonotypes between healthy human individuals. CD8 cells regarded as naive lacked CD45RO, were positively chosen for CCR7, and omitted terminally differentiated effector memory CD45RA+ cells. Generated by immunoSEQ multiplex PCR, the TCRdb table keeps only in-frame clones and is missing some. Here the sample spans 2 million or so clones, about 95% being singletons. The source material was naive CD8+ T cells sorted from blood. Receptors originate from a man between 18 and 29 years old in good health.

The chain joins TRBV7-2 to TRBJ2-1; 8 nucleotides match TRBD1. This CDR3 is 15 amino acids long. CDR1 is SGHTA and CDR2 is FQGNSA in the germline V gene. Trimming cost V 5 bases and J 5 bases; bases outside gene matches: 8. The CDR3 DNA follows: TGTGCCAGCAGCCCCACCGGACAGGGCGACAATGAGCAGTTCTTC. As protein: CASSPTGQGDNEQFF.

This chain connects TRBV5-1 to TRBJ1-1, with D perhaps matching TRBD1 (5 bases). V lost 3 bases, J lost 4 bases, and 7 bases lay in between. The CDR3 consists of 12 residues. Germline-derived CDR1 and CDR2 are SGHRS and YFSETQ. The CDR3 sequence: CASSSGVTEAFF. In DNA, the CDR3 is TGCGCCAGCAGCTCGGGGGTCACTGAAGCTTTCTTT.

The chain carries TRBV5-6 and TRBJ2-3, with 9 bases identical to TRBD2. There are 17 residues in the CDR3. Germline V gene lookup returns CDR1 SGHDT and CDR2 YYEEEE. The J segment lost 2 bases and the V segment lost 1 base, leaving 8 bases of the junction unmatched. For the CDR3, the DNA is TGTGCCAGCAGCTTGTTTGTCCTAGCGGGGAACACAGATACGCAGTATTTT. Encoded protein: CASSLFVLAGNTDTQYF.

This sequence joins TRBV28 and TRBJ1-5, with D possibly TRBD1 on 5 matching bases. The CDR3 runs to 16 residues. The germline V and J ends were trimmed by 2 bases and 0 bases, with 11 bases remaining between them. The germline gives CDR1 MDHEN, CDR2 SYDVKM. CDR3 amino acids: CASSLRLGDSNQPQHF. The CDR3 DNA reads TGTGCCAGCAGTTTACGCCTAGGGGATAGCAATCAGCCCCAGCATTTT.

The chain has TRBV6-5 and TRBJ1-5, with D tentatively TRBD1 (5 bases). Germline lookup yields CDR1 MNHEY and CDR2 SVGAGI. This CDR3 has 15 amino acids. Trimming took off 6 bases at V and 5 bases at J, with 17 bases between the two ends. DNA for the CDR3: TGTGCCAGCAGGACTACAGCAGGGATCCATCAGCCCCAGCATTTT. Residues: CASRTTAGIHQPQHF.

Here the CDR3 reads CASSDQTGGETQYF. CDR3 nucleotides: TGCGCCAGCAGTGATCAGACAGGGGGAGAGACCCAGTACTTC. The rearrangement joins TRBV10-2 to TRBJ2-5; 9 positions agree with TRBD1. Germline V gives CDR1 WSHSY, CDR2 SAAADI. The CDR3 extends over 14 amino acids. The V segment lost 3 bases and the J segment 4 bases; nucleotides outside the gene matches: 3.

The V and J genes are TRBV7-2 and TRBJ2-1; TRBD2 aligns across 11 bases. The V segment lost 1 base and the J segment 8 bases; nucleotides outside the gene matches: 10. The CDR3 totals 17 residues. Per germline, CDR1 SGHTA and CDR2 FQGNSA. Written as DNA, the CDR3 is TGTGCCAGCAGCTTAGTTCCAGGGACTAGCGGAATGTATGAGCAGTTCTTC. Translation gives CASSLVPGTSGMYEQFF.

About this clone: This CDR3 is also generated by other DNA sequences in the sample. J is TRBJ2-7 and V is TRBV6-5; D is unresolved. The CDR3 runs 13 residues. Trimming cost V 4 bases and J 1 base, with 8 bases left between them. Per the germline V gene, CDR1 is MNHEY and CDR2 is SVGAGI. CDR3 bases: TGTGCCAGCAGTTTCTCAGGATCCTACGAGCAGTACTTC. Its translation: CASSFSGSYEQYF.

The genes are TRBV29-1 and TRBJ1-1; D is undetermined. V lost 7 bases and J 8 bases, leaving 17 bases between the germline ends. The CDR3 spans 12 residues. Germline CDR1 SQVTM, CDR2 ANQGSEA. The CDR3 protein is CSALGLDAEAFF. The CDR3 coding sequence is TGCAGCGCCCTTGGGTTGGACGCCGAAGCTTTCTTT.

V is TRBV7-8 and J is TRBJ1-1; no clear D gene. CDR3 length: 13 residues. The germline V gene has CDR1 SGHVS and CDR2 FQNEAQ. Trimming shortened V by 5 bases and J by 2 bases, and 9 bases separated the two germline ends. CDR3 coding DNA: TGTGCCAGCAGCCAGATCTTTAACACTGAAGCTTTCTTT. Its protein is CASSQIFNTEAFF.

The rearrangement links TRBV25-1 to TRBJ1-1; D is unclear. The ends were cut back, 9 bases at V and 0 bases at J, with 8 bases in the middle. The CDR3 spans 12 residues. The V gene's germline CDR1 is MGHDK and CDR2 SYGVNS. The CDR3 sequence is CASGEMNTEAFF. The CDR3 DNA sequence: TGTGCCAGTGGAGAAATGAACACTGAAGCTTTCTTT.

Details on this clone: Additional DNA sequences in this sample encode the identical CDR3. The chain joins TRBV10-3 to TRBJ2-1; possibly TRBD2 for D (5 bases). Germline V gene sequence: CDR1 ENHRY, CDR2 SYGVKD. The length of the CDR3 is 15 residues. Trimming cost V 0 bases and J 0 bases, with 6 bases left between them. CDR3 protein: CAISESGSSYNEQFF. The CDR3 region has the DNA TGTGCCATCAGTGAGTCTGGGAGCTCCTACAATGAGCAGTTCTTC.

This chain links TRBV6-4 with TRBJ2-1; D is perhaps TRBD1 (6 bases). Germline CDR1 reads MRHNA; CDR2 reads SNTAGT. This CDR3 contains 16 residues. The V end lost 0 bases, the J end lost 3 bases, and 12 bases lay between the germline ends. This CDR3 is CASSDSGRGNYNEQFF. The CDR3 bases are TGTGCCAGCAGTGACTCCGGCAGGGGTAACTACAATGAGCAGTTCTTC.

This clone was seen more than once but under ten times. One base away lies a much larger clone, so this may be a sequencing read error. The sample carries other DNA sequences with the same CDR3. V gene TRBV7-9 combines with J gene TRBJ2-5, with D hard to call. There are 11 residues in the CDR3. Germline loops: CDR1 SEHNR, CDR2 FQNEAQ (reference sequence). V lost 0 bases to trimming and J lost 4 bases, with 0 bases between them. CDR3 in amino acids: CASSLAETQYF. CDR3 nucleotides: TGTGCCAGCAGCTTAGCAGAGACCCAGTACTTC.

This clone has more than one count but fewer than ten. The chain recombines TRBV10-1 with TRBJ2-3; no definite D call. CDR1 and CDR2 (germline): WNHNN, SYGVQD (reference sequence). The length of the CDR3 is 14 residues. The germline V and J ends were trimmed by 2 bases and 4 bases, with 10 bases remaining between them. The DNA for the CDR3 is TGCGCCAGCAGTGAGCCTGCAGCCTCAGATACGCAGTATTTT. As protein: CASSEPAASDTQYF.

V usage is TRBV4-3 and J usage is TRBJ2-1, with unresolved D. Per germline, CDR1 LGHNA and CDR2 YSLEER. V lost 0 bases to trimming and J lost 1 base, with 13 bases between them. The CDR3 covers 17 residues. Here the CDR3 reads CASSQDDRLGSYNEQFF. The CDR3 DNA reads TGCGCCAGCAGCCAAGACGACCGACTTGGTTCCTACAATGAGCAGTTCTTC.

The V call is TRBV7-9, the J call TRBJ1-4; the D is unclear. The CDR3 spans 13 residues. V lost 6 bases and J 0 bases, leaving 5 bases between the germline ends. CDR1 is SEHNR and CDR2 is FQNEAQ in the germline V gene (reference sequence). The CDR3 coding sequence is TGTGCCAGCAGGGGCTCAACTAATGAAAAACTGTTTTTT. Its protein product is CASRGSTNEKLFF.

The CDR3 here is CASSTIAGSQNNEQFF. In DNA, the CDR3 is TGTGCCAGCAGTACGATAGCGGGGAGTCAAAACAATGAGCAGTTCTTC. The chain recombines TRBV27 with TRBJ2-1; 8 nucleotides match TRBD2. The CDR3 is made up of 16 amino acids. V was clipped by 5 bases and J by 5 bases; unmatched bases: 11. Germline V gene data show CDR1 as MNHEY and CDR2 as SMNVEV (reference sequence).

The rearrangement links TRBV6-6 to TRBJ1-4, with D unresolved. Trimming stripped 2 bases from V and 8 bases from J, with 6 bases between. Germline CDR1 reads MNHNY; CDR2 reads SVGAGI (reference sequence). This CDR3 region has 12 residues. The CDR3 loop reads CASSYMGEKLFF. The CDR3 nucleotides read TGTGCCAGCAGTTACATGGGGGAAAAACTGTTTTTT.

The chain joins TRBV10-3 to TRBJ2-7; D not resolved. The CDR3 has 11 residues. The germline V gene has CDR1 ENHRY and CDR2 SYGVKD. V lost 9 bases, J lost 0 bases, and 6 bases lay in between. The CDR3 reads CAMGSSYEQYF. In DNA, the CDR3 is TGTGCCATGGGATCCTCCTACGAGCAGTACTTC.

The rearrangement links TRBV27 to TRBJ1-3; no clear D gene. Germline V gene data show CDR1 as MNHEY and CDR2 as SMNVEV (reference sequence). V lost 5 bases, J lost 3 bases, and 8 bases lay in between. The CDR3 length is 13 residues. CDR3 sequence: CASSPNLGNTIYF. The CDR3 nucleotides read TGTGCCAGCAGTCCGAACCTTGGAAACACCATATATTTT.

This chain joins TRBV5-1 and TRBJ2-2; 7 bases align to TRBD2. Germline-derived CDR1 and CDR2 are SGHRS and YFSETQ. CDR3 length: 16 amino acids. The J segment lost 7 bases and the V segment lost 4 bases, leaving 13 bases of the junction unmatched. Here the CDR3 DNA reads TGCGCCAGCAGCCTGGACCCGCTGGCGGGGGACGGGGAGCTGTTTTTT. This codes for CASSLDPLAGDGELFF.

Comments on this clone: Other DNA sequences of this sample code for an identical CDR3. CDR3 DNA sequence: TGTGCCAGCAGCTTAGAGGGCGGGAGGGCCTACGAGCAGTACTTC. Its translation is CASSLEGGRAYEQYF. The chain combines TRBV7-9 with TRBJ2-7; 9 bases align to TRBD2. CDR1 is SEHNR, CDR2 FQNEAQ, per germline (reference sequence). CDR3 size: 15 residues. The ends lost 1 base at V and 2 bases at J; junction bases unmatched: 3.

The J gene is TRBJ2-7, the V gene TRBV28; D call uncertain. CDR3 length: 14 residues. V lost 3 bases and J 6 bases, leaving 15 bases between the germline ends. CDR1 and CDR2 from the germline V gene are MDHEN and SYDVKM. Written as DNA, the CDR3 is TGTGCCAGCAGTTTTGGCGTACTCACGGCCGAGCAGTACTTC. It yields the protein CASSFGVLTAEQYF.

The CDR3 DNA follows: TGTGCCAGCAGTTCACCTTTAGCCTTCTACGAGCAGTACTTC. Protein sequence: CASSSPLAFYEQYF. This sequence joins TRBV6-5 and TRBJ2-7; no reliable D call. Trimming removed 4 bases from V and 3 bases from J, with 13 bases in between. Germline CDR1 MNHEY, CDR2 SVGAGI. The CDR3 spans 14 residues.

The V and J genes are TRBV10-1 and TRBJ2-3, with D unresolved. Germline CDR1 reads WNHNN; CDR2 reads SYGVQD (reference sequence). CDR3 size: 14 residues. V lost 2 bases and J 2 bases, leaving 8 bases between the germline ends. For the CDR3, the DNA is TGCGCCAGCAGTGAGGTCTCCTCCACAGATACGCAGTATTTT. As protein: CASSEVSSTDTQYF.

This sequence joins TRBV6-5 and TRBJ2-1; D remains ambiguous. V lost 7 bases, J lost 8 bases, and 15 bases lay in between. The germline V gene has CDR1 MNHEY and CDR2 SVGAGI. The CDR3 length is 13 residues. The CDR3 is CASISPQADEQFF. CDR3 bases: TGTGCCAGCATCTCACCCCAGGCCGATGAGCAGTTCTTC.

CDR3 nucleotide sequence: TGTGCCAGCAGTTTCTACGATCAGCCCCAGCATTTT. Translating gives CASSFYDQPQHF. The chain is built from TRBV27 and TRBJ1-5; D is ambiguous. Per germline, CDR1 MNHEY and CDR2 SMNVEV (reference sequence). This CDR3 is 12 amino acids long. Deletions cut 3 bases from V and 5 bases from J, with 5 bases between.